The 21 T cell receptor beta chains below were found in one sample sequenced in a study of T cells in women clearing cervical HPV infection. Produced via immunoSEQ multiplex PCR; TCRdb's table is partial and in-frame only. Recorded for this sample: roughly 22,000 clones. Source material: blood buffy coat. These receptors originate from a woman between 18 and 69 years old with a cervical HPV16 infection that either progressed to CIN3+ or cleared (not recorded which).

Regarding this clone: The read stops 3 residues short of the end of the CDR3; the missing end is completed from the germline J gene. This chain links TRBV20-1 with TRBJ2-1; 10 bases agree with TRBD2. The J segment lost 9 bases and the V segment lost 6 bases, leaving 14 bases of the junction unmatched. Germline CDR1 reads DFQATT; CDR2 reads SNEGSKA (reference sequence). The CDR3 runs 15 residues. The CDR3 DNA, read in part, is TGCAGTGCCCTACTAGCGGGACTAACGCGTGGTGAG. Translation: CSALLAGLTRGE. The complete CDR3 protein is CSALLAGLTRGEQFF.

Note on this clone: Read sequence stops 3 residues before the CDR3 end, and the germline J gene provides the missing end. This chain uses TRBV11-2 with TRBJ1-6; no clear D. The CDR3 runs 15 residues. V lost 3 bases and J 5 bases, leaving 11 bases between the germline ends. Germline CDR1 and CDR2: SGHAT and FQNNGV. The DNA read from the CDR3 is TGTGCCAGCAGCTTCTCAGGACTTAATAATTCACCC. Its protein is CASSFSGLNNSP. The complete CDR3 protein is CASSFSGLNNSPLHF.

About this clone: The read finishes 3 residues shy of the CDR3 end, and the germline J gene is used to complete it. The chain recombines TRBV6-1 with TRBJ2-1, with no clear D. The germline CDR1 and CDR2 sequences are MNHNS and SASEGT. V was clipped by 4 bases and J by 8 bases, with 6 bases between them. CDR3 length: 11 amino acids. The CDR3 loop reads CASSGLDEQFF. The CDR3 bases that were read are TGTGCCAGCAGTGGGCTTGATGAG.

Note on this clone: The read finishes 3 residues shy of the CDR3 end, and the germline J gene is used to complete it. This chain uses TRBV7-9 with TRBJ1-6; no firm D call. Trimming pared 1 base from V and 4 bases from J, leaving 5 bases between. Per germline, CDR1 SEHNR and CDR2 FQNEAQ (reference sequence). This CDR3 spans 14 amino acids. CDR3 residues: CASSLEQYNSPLHF. CDR3 DNA, as far as it was read: TGTGCCAGCAGCTTAGAACAGTATAATTCACCC. Filled out from reference TRBV7-9 and TRBJ1-6, the complete variable domain reads DTGVSQNPRHKITKRGQNVTFRCDPISEHNRLYWYRQTLGQGPEFLTYFQNEAQLEKSRLLSDRFSAERPKGSFSTLEIQRTEQGDSAMYLCASSLEQYNSPLHFGNGTRLTVT.

Worth noting for this clone: The sequence runs out 3 residues before the end of the CDR3; the remainder is reconstructed from the germline J gene. The J gene is TRBJ1-2, the V gene TRBV28; D might be TRBD1 (5 bases). CDR1 MDHEN and CDR2 SYDVKM come from the germline V gene. CDR3 size: 16 residues. With 6 bases removed from V and 3 bases from J, the gap between germline ends came to 20 bases. Incomplete CDR3 DNA: TGTGCCAGCAGCCTCTCTGGGGCAGTAGAGGACTATGGC. Amino acids: CASSLSGAVEDYG. From start to end, the CDR3 is CASSLSGAVEDYGYTF.

About this clone: The read ends 3 residues shy of where the CDR3 ends; the end is completed using the germline J gene. V and J are TRBV2 and TRBJ2-1, with a possible D match to TRBD1 (5 bases). The CDR3 length is 13 residues. Germline V gene data show CDR1 as SNHLY and CDR2 as FYNNEI. Trimming left V 3 bases short and J 9 bases short, with 12 bases between. The CDR3 sequence: CASSDAQVFEQFF. Incomplete CDR3 DNA: TGTGCCAGCAGTGATGCACAGGTTTTTGAG.

Worth noting for this clone: The missing CDR3 end, 3 residues past where the read stops, is filled in from the germline J gene. The chain is built from TRBV2 and TRBJ2-6; maybe TRBD1 (6 bases). V was trimmed by 2 bases and J by 1 base, leaving 9 bases between them. Germline V gene sequence: CDR1 SNHLY, CDR2 FYNNEI. The CDR3 is 16 residues long. CDR3: CASSESQGSGANVLTF. Incomplete CDR3 DNA: TGTGCCAGCAGTGAATCACAGGGTTCTGGGGCCAACGTC.

Details on this clone: The CDR3 end falls 3 residues outside the read, so it is completed with the germline J gene. The rearrangement uses TRBV7-2 and TRBJ2-3; D is possibly TRBD1 (6 bases). The CDR3 is 15 amino acids. V was clipped by 2 bases and J by 8 bases, with 17 bases between them. Germline CDR1 reads SGHTA; CDR2 reads FQGNSA. CDR3 bases read: TGTGCCAGCAGCTTATCCGGAGCCAGAGGGGGTACG. This gives the protein CASSLSGARGGT. The entire CDR3 sequence reads CASSLSGARGGTQYF.

As regards this clone: With the read ending 3 residues before the CDR3 end, the germline J gene is used to fill in that end. V gene TRBV2 combines with J gene TRBJ1-1, with D possibly matching TRBD1 (5 bases). The V and J ends lost 4 bases and 0 bases respectively, with 12 bases between them. The CDR3 is 15 amino acids. Germline values: CDR1 SNHLY, CDR2 FYNNEI. CDR3 bases read: TGTGCCAGCAGTGTCGGGGGAATCATGAACACTGAA. Its protein product is CASSVGGIMNTE. The complete CDR3 protein is CASSVGGIMNTEAFF.

Concerning this clone itself: The read ends 3 residues shy of where the CDR3 ends; the end is completed using the germline J gene. This sequence joins TRBV5-1 and TRBJ2-7, with 14 bases matching TRBD2. This CDR3 region has 16 residues. Trimming took 4 bases from V and 2 from J; bases not matched to a gene: 5. The germline V gene has CDR1 SGHRS and CDR2 YFSETQ. CDR3 region: CASSAGTSGSPYEQYF. The DNA read from the CDR3 is TGCGCCAGCAGCGCCGGGACTAGCGGGAGCCCCTACGAG.

A word on this clone: The observed sequence ends 3 residues before the CDR3 terminus, with the missing tail filled in from the germline J gene. The chain couples TRBV10-3 to TRBJ2-3; 9 bases agree with TRBD1. Germline V gives CDR1 ENHRY, CDR2 SYGVKD. Trimming took 4 bases from V and 1 from J; bases not matched to a gene: 0. The CDR3 is 14 amino acids. The DNA read from the CDR3 is TGTGCCATCAGTGGGACAGGGGGCACAGATACG. This encodes CAISGTGGTDT. The entire CDR3 protein reads CAISGTGGTDTQYF.

CDR3 protein: CASGAQGAEQPQHF. Partial CDR3 DNA: TGTGCCAGCGGGGCACAGGGGGCAGAGCAGCCC. This chain links TRBV7-2 with TRBJ1-5; 9 bases are a match to TRBD1. The CDR3 goes on 3 residues after the read ends, and that part is filled in from the germline J gene. CDR3 size: 14 residues. V dropped 8 bases and J dropped 7; count of bases not matched to a gene: 9. Germline V gives CDR1 SGHTA, CDR2 FQGNSA.

Note on this clone: The CDR3 end falls 3 residues outside the read, so it is completed with the germline J gene. This chain connects TRBV10-2 to TRBJ2-7; D is unresolved. The germline V gene has CDR1 WSHSY and CDR2 SAAADI. CDR3 length: 11 amino acids. V lost 8 bases and J 3 bases, leaving 8 bases between the germline ends. The CDR3 loop is CASGSGYEQYF. The sequenced CDR3 bases are TGCGCCAGCGGTTCGGGCTACGAG.

In the case of this clone: The read ends 3 residues before the CDR3 terminus; that terminus is restored from the germline J gene. The chain combines TRBV19 with TRBJ2-5, with 9 bases that match TRBD2. The ends lost 9 bases at V and 4 bases at J; junction bases unmatched: 15. This CDR3 comprises 16 residues. Germline V gene lookup returns CDR1 LNHDA and CDR2 SQIVND (reference sequence). The CDR3 DNA, read in part, is TGTGCCAGCGCCCGGGGGCTTAGCGGGAGTCTAGAGACC. It translates to CASARGLSGSLET. The CDR3 reads in full as CASARGLSGSLETQYF.

Worth noting for this clone: Read coverage stops 3 residues before the CDR3 terminus; the germline J gene supplies the remainder. The genes are TRBV6-2 or TRBV6-3 and TRBJ2-6; D remains unclear. V was trimmed by 4 bases and J by 4 bases, leaving 8 bases between them. Per the germline V gene, CDR1 is MNHEY and CDR2 is SVGEGT. The CDR3 is 14 amino acids. The sequenced CDR3 bases are TGTGCCAGCAGTTTCGTCCTAGGGGCCAACGTC. This encodes CASSFVLGANV. Given in full, the CDR3 is CASSFVLGANVLTF.

In the case of this clone: Compared with germline, one end of the junction differs, possibly owing to a read error. The observed sequence ends 3 residues before the CDR3 terminus, with the missing tail filled in from the germline J gene. The chain carries TRBV7-7 and TRBJ2-3, with a weak D call TRBD1 (5 bases). This CDR3 region has 14 residues. CDR1 is SSHAT and CDR2 is FNYEAQ in the germline V gene (reference sequence). The part of the CDR3 DNA that was read is TGTGCTAGCAGCCCTGACAGACACACAGATACG. Residues: CASSPDRHTDT. The entire CDR3 protein reads CASSPDRHTDTQYF.

For this clone: The missing CDR3 end, 3 residues past where the read stops, is filled in from the germline J gene. This chain connects TRBV19 to TRBJ2-7; D is uncertain. The CDR3 is 16 residues long. In germline, CDR1 is LNHDA, CDR2 SQIVND (reference sequence). V lost 7 bases to trimming and J lost 1 base, with 20 bases between them. The CDR3 DNA, read in part, is TGTGCCAGTATGTTTAAGGCCATCCCAAGTTCCTACGAG. It encodes CASMFKAIPSSYE. The CDR3 reads in full as CASMFKAIPSSYEQYF.

Points on this clone: The read stops 3 residues short of the end of the CDR3; the missing end is completed from the germline J gene. V gene TRBV5-1 combines with J gene TRBJ1-1; 7 nucleotides align to TRBD1. CDR1 and CDR2 (germline): SGHRS, YFSETQ. V lost 5 bases and J lost 0; bases outside the gene matches: 13. The CDR3 runs to 17 residues. CDR3 residues: CASRRQGGEKMNTEAFF. The sequenced CDR3 bases are TGCGCCAGCAGAAGACAGGGAGGGGAAAAAATGAACACTGAA. Complete variable domain (other parts from reference TRBV5-1 and TRBJ1-1): KAGVTQTPRYLIKTRGQQVTLSCSPISGHRSVSWYQQTPGQGLQFLFEYFSETQRNKGNFPGRFSGRQFSNSRSEMNVSTLELGDSALYLCASRRQGGEKMNTEAFFGQGTRLTVV.

With regard to this clone: The read ends 3 residues shy of where the CDR3 ends; the end is completed using the germline J gene. This chain connects TRBV7-2 to TRBJ2-1; TRBD2 might be the D (6 bases). Germline V gene data show CDR1 as SGHTA and CDR2 as FQGNSA. The length of the CDR3 is 14 residues. V was pared by 5 bases and J by 7 bases, with 15 bases between. Incomplete CDR3 DNA: TGTGCCAGCAGCCCTAGTGGGACTCGAAATGAG. Its protein is CASSPSGTRNE. The entire CDR3 is CASSPSGTRNEQFF.

About this clone itself: Read data end 3 residues before the CDR3 end; the end is taken from the germline J gene. V usage is TRBV20-1 and J usage is TRBJ2-3; the match to TRBD2 covers 12 bases. V trimming: 4 bases; J trimming: 4 bases; junction bases outside the gene matches: 6. This CDR3 contains 15 residues. Germline CDR1 DFQATT, CDR2 SNEGSKA (reference sequence). The DNA read from the CDR3 is TGCAGTGCTACGACTAGCGGGAGCGTCGCAGATACG. Translating it yields CSATTSGSVADT. The complete CDR3 sequence is CSATTSGSVADTQYF.

A remark on this clone: Coverage ceases 3 residues before the CDR3 finishes, and the germline J gene fills in the end. This chain uses TRBV19 with TRBJ1-5; D is unclear. The CDR3 length is 13 residues. Trimming left V 4 bases short and J 5 bases short, with 9 bases between. Per germline, CDR1 LNHDA and CDR2 SQIVND (reference sequence). CDR3 sequence: CASSTDTDQPQHF. The covered CDR3 bases are TGTGCCAGTAGTACCGACACCGATCAGCCC.